The clone carrying this TCR beta chain has just a few counts. Its target is not known. Germline trimming cut 6 bases from V and 5 bases from J; bases unmatched to any gene: 13. CDR3 size: 17 residues. Germline values: CDR1 MDHEN, CDR2 SYDVKM. The sample comes from a study of cytomegalovirus exposure and HLA in healthy donors. Study observations and caveats: Specific recognition of CMV antigens was confirmed in vitro for a few chains (all CMV-associated).

60 Vbeta and 13 Jbeta primers were used in PCR. Some clones are missing from TCRdb's copy, which holds only in-frame ones; the method was immunoSEQ multiplex PCR. In the table there are 80,000 to 100,000 clones, more than 50% of which are singletons. The chain has TRBV28 and TRBJ2-1, with 10 bases fitting TRBD2. The sample taken for sequencing was PBMCs. The sequence came from a woman between 35 and 50 years old in good health and CMV-seropositive. CDR3 loop: CASSPPLSSGSHNEQFF. The CDR3 DNA sequence: TGTGCCAGCAGCCCGCCCCTATCTAGCGGGAGTCACAATGAGCAGTTCTTC.